The 24 T cell receptor beta chains below all came from one sample that was sequenced in a study of CD8 T cells in ankylosing spondylitis. Overall study findings and caveats: What seemed typical of ankylosing spondylitis blood was a TCR beta motif built from roughly 8 highly homologous variants.

These TCRs are of unknown antigen specificity. TCRdb fed the 5' RACE reads into MiXCR, producing one record per CDR3 protein. The table has just under 550,000 distinct CDR3 sequences, roughly 13% seen once; the top ten hold under 7.5%. The specimen was blood, either unsorted or a sorted T cell fraction (not recorded which). The origin of the receptors is a male donor with ankylosing spondylitis.

This chain links TRBV7-9 with TRBJ2-3; 11 nucleotides line up with TRBD2. The CDR3 is 13 amino acids. Germline-derived CDR1 and CDR2 are SEHNR and FQNEAQ (reference sequence). After removal of 3 bases from V and 14 bases from J, the junction contained 7 bases not matched to a gene. CDR3 bases: TGTGCCAGCAGCTTTCCTACTAGCGGGAGTCCGTATTTT. Encoded protein: CASSFPTSGSPYF.

CDR3 protein: CASSSGINEQYV. DNA of the CDR3: TGTGCCAGCAGTAGCGGGATTAACGAGCAGTACGTC. The chain combines TRBV7-9 with TRBJ2-7, with 8 bases fitting TRBD2. V shed 6 bases, J shed 5 bases, and the junction held 3 bases outside the gene matches. This CDR3 is 12 amino acids long. Germline V gene lookup returns CDR1 SEHNR and CDR2 FQNEAQ (reference sequence).

In this sample, this clonotype turned up a few times. The chain couples TRBV7-9 to TRBJ1-4; D perhaps matches TRBD1 (5 bases). There are 16 residues in the CDR3. Trimming removed 6 bases from V and 0 bases from J, with 14 bases in between. CDR1 and CDR2 (germline): SEHNR, FQNEAQ (reference sequence). The CDR3 spells CASRPDRFATNEKLFF. DNA for the CDR3: TGTGCCAGCAGACCAGACAGATTCGCAACTAATGAAAAACTGTTTTTT.

This clonotype came up a few times. The chain recombines TRBV20-1 with TRBJ2-7; 7 positions agree with TRBD2. V lost 2 bases and J lost 0; bases outside the gene matches: 1. Germline V lookup: CDR1 DFQATT, CDR2 SNEGSKA (reference sequence). This CDR3 contains 13 residues. The chain's CDR3 is CSARWDYSYEQYF. The CDR3 nucleotides read TGCAGTGCTAGATGGGACTACTCCTACGAGCAGTACTTC.

This clonotype was seen ten or more times. V gene TRBV5-1 combines with J gene TRBJ1-1; D remains unclear. Germline V gene data show CDR1 as SGHRS and CDR2 as YFSETQ. The V and J ends lost 6 bases and 0 bases respectively, with 9 bases between them. CDR3 length equals 13 residues. The CDR3 is CASIGMVNTEAFF. Written as DNA, the CDR3 is TGCGCCAGCATAGGGATGGTGAACACTGAAGCTTTCTTT.

This clonotype was counted between two and nine times. This chain's CDR3 is CASSQETAEETQYF. DNA for the CDR3: TGTGCCAGCAGCCAAGAGACAGCTGAAGAGACCCAGTACTTC. The V call is TRBV3-1, the J call TRBJ2-5, with a tentative D call TRBD1 (5 bases). The CDR3 consists of 14 residues. The V end was cut by 0 bases, the J end by 3 bases, with 8 bases between. Per germline, CDR1 LGHDT and CDR2 YNNKEL (reference sequence).

Many counts were recorded for this clonotype. The chain recombines TRBV12-3 or TRBV12-4 with TRBJ1-2; 7 nucleotides agree with TRBD1. There are 15 residues in the CDR3. The V segment lost 5 bases and the J segment 1 base; nucleotides outside the gene matches: 7. CDR3 protein: CASSQADRRNYGYTF. The CDR3 DNA reads TGTGCCAGCAGTCAGGCGGACAGGCGTAACTATGGCTACACCTTC.

This clonotype has just a few counts. The gene calls are TRBV20-1 and TRBJ2-3; D unclear. V dropped 1 base and J dropped 4 bases, with 21 bases sitting between them. The CDR3 totals 17 residues. Germline values: CDR1 DFQATT, CDR2 SNEGSKA (reference sequence). CDR3 nucleotides: TGCAGTGCTAGAGCCCCCTCTGGGGTGTTTGGGTCAGATACGCAGTATTTT. Translation: CSARAPSGVFGSDTQYF.

This clonotype was picked up a small number of times. The J gene is TRBJ2-5, the V gene TRBV20-1, with D unresolved. CDR1 and CDR2 from the germline V gene are DFQATT and SNEGSKA (reference sequence). Trimming stripped 5 bases from V and 2 bases from J, with 12 bases between. The CDR3 is 13 amino acids. CDR3 bases: TGCAGTGCTCCTTTCGGGCAGCAAGAGACCCAGTACTTC. Amino acid sequence: CSAPFGQQETQYF.

This clonotype was detected many times. V and J are TRBV7-7 and TRBJ2-1; 9 bases are shared with TRBD1. CDR1 is SSHAT, CDR2 FNYEAQ, per germline (reference sequence). The CDR3 loop spans 15 amino acids. V dropped 5 bases and J dropped 7; count of bases not matched to a gene: 9. This CDR3 is CASSRWDRDENEQFF. The CDR3 nucleotides read TGTGCCAGCAGCCGATGGGACAGGGATGAAAATGAGCAGTTCTTC.

This clonotype was detected many times. This sequence joins TRBV20-1 and TRBJ2-3, with no clear D. The germline gives CDR1 DFQATT, CDR2 SNEGSKA (reference sequence). The CDR3 extends over 11 amino acids. Trimming took off 3 bases at V and 6 bases at J, with 7 bases between the two ends. CDR3 loop: CSASLQDTQYF. CDR3 nucleotide sequence: TGCAGTGCTAGCTTACAGGATACGCAGTATTTT.

This clonotype appeared many times. The chain is built from TRBV3-1 and TRBJ1-1, with unresolved D. This CDR3 is 14 amino acids long. Germline V gene sequence: CDR1 LGHDT, CDR2 YNNKEL (reference sequence). V was shortened by 0 bases and J by 7 bases, with 12 bases between the two germline ends. The CDR3 sequence is CASSQDSQWSEAFF. CDR3 sequence (DNA): TGTGCCAGCAGCCAAGATAGTCAGTGGAGTGAAGCTTTCTTT. Full variable domain (missing parts from reference TRBV3-1 and TRBJ1-1): DTAVSQTPKYLVTQMGNDKSIKCEQNLGHDTMYWYKQDSKKFLKIMFSYNNKELIINETVPNRFSPKSPDKAHLNLHINSLELGDSAVYFCASSQDSQWSEAFFGQGTRLTVV.

This clonotype has a handful of counts. The chain uses TRBV20-1 and TRBJ1-1, with D uncertain. The CDR3 has 12 amino acids. V lost 1 base and J 4 bases, leaving 7 bases between the germline ends. Per the germline V gene, CDR1 is DFQATT and CDR2 is SNEGSKA (reference sequence). The CDR3 reads CSARVSATEAFF. The CDR3 DNA reads TGCAGTGCTAGAGTCAGCGCCACTGAAGCTTTCTTT.

This clonotype was detected a few times. The genes are TRBV7-2 and TRBJ2-7; the match to TRBD2 covers 7 bases. Looked up from germline, CDR1 is SGHTA and CDR2 is FQGNSA. V dropped 5 bases and J dropped 4; count of bases not matched to a gene: 11. CDR3 length equals 15 residues. CDR3 DNA sequence: TGTGCCAGCAGCCCGAGAGCGGGATTTCTTTACGAGCAGTACTTC. Amino acid sequence: CASSPRAGFLYEQYF.

This clonotype was seen only a few times. V and J are TRBV7-9 and TRBJ1-1; D not certain. V dropped 6 bases and J dropped 1 base, with 12 bases sitting between them. This CDR3 has 14 residues. Germline V gene lookup returns CDR1 SEHNR and CDR2 FQNEAQ (reference sequence). CDR3 amino acids: CASRPRTGNTEAFF. Written as DNA, the CDR3 is TGTGCCAGCAGACCCCGGACGGGGAACACTGAAGCTTTCTTT.

This clonotype was recorded a few times. The chain links TRBV29-1 to TRBJ2-3; tentative D call: TRBD2 (6 bases). The CDR3 totals 15 residues. Germline V CDR1 and CDR2: SQVTM, ANQGSEA. The ends were cut back, 7 bases at V and 2 bases at J, with 19 bases in the middle. The CDR3 protein is CSASRDSLFTDTQYF. Here the CDR3 DNA reads TGCAGCGCTTCTCGGGACTCCCTCTTCACAGATACGCAGTATTTT.

V gene TRBV4-1 combines with J gene TRBJ1-1; 8 bases match TRBD1. The CDR3 spans 13 residues. CDR1 and CDR2 from the germline V gene are MGHRA and YSYEKL. With V trimmed by 0 bases and J by 11 bases, 5 bases remained unmatched. The CDR3 nucleotides read TGCGCCAGCAGCCAAGATCTGAACAGGGGGGCTTTCTTT. This encodes CASSQDLNRGAFF.

This clonotype was seen ten or more times. The chain has TRBV5-1 and TRBJ2-1; 7 positions agree with TRBD2. The junction had 10 bases not matched to a gene; V was cut back by 5 bases and J by 8 bases. CDR1 and CDR2 (germline): SGHRS, YFSETQ. This CDR3 is built from 14 residues. The CDR3 DNA sequence: TGCGCCAGCAGGGGCTCTAGCGGAGGGGATGAGCAGTTCTTC. Encoded protein: CASRGSSGGDEQFF.

This clonotype was counted between two and nine times. The CDR3 spells CASSLRDVTEAFF. CDR3 nucleotide sequence: TGTGCCAGCAGCCTTCGGGACGTCACTGAAGCTTTCTTT. V gene TRBV3-1 combines with J gene TRBJ1-1; a possible D gene is TRBD1 (5 bases). Germline V lookup: CDR1 LGHDT, CDR2 YNNKEL (reference sequence). CDR3 length: 13 amino acids. V lost 4 bases to trimming and J lost 4 bases, with 10 bases between them.

The CDR3: CASSLRGGLTFYNEQFF. CDR3 in DNA: TGCGCCAGCAGCTTGAGAGGGGGCCTTACGTTTTACAATGAGCAGTTCTTC. The V and J genes are TRBV5-1 and TRBJ2-1, with 7 nucleotides matching TRBD1. V gave up 1 base and J gave up 4 bases; unmatched junction bases: 11. CDR3 length: 17 residues. CDR1 and CDR2 from the germline V gene are SGHRS and YFSETQ.

J is TRBJ2-1 and V is TRBV7-9; D is possibly TRBD2 (5 bases). The CDR3 has 17 amino acids. Germline V gene data show CDR1 as SEHNR and CDR2 as FQNEAQ (reference sequence). V dropped 3 bases and J dropped 0 bases, with 15 bases sitting between them. CDR3 sequence: CASSFFRAGLSYNEQFF. DNA of the CDR3: TGTGCCAGCAGCTTCTTCCGGGCGGGCCTCTCCTACAATGAGCAGTTCTTC.

This clonotype was picked up a small number of times. V and J are TRBV20-1 and TRBJ1-1; tentative D call: TRBD1 (5 bases). Germline lookup yields CDR1 DFQATT and CDR2 SNEGSKA (reference sequence). The CDR3 contains 11 residues. In DNA form, the CDR3 reads TGCAGCGGGGGGATGAACACTGAAGCTTTCTTT. This translates into CSGGMNTEAFF.

This clonotype appeared many times. The J gene is TRBJ2-1, the V gene TRBV9; the D is unclear. Trimming left V 6 bases short and J 4 bases short, with 17 bases between. This CDR3 has 15 amino acids. Germline lookup yields CDR1 SGDLS and CDR2 YYNGEE. The CDR3: CASNEAVERYNEQFF. The CDR3, as DNA: TGTGCCAGCAACGAGGCCGTGGAGAGATACAATGAGCAGTTCTTC.

In its sample, this clonotype was seen a few times. V usage is TRBV5-1 and J usage is TRBJ1-3; D is unclear. CDR3 size: 14 residues. The V gene lost 4 bases and the J gene lost 8 bases, with 16 bases spanning the gap. Germline V gene data show CDR1 as SGHRS and CDR2 as YFSETQ. CDR3 region: CASSPTVGGDTIYF. CDR3 sequence (DNA): TGCGCCAGCAGCCCCACGGTAGGCGGCGACACCATATATTTT.